This T cell receptor (beta chain) was recovered during a study of blood T cell repertoires in COVID-19. Clones were sequenced by immunoSEQ multiplex PCR, and TCRdb holds only the in-frame ones, with some missing. The sample has over 65,000 clones; 80% to 90% are singletons. The CDR3 contains 16 residues. V lost 0 bases, J lost 5 bases, and 20 bases lay in between. Germline loops: CDR1 GTSNPN, CDR2 SVGIG (reference sequence). The chain recombines TRBV30 with TRBJ2-7; a possible D gene is TRBD1 (9 bases). The TCR was taken from a man between 50 and 59 years old with active or convalescent COVID-19. The sequencing sample was made of peripheral blood. The CDR3 DNA sequence: TGTGCCTGGAGTGTACCGGGGGGGACAGGGAGGAACGAGCAGTACTTC. Translating it yields CAWSVPGGTGRNEQYF.